This record looks at one TCR beta chain sequence and its context. The sample originates from a study of control samples from healthy donors and cancer patients. The CDR3 is 15 residues long. The germline V gene has CDR1 MNHNS and CDR2 SASEGT. The germline V and J ends were trimmed by 0 bases and 1 base, with 9 bases remaining between them. Sequencing used immunoSEQ multiplex PCR; TCRdb keeps in-frame clones, though not all of them. The sample shows some 23,000 clones, around 85% of them seen only once. The material sequenced was PBMCs. This sequence joins TRBV6-1 and TRBJ1-1; possible D gene TRBD1, 5 bases. The clonotype originates from a man in his 60s with head and neck cancer. The CDR3 reads CASSEAAGWNTEAFF. The CDR3 DNA follows: TGTGCCAGCAGTGAAGCCGCAGGGTGGAACACTGAAGCTTTCTTT.